This T cell receptor beta chain is from a study of blood T cell repertoires in COVID-19. For the study at large: Some COVID-19 samples were acute and others convalescent; all came from the United States, Italy and Spain. T cells, B-cell-depleted T cells, or PBMCs provided the cDNA or gDNA that served as material.

In the original workflow: Using reference gene primer amplification, nucleated cell counts were estimated. Profiling relied on immunoSEQ multiplex PCR, and the TCRdb table lists in-frame clones only, not all of them. V, J and clone size reflect that table, while D and trimming were determined from the DNA. This table holds about 54,000 clones, approximately 90% found once. Between the trimmed V and J ends, which lost 11 bases and 0 bases, there was a span of 7 bases. This CDR3 has 11 amino acids. Germline CDR1 and CDR2: MNHNY and SVGAGI (reference sequence). Sequences were obtained from peripheral blood. The source is a woman aged 60-70 years with active or convalescent COVID-19. The chain employs TRBV6-6 and TRBJ2-5; possibly TRBD1 for D (5 bases). The CDR3 region has the DNA TGTGCCGGGGCGAACCAAGAGACCCAGTACTTC. Translation gives CAGANQETQYF.